This TCR beta chain was documented in a study of identical twins. General study points: Analyses of zero insertions could, in part, be confounded by invariant MAIT and iNKT cells. With beta out-of-frame sequences, excess sharing by twins was weaker. Whereas memory repertoires showed no such difference, abundant cord blood beta clonotypes carried fewer insertions.

Through template switching, a universal primer site was introduced, and the cDNA contained unique molecular identifiers. TCRdb redid the calling of the 5' RACE reads with MiXCR, one entry per CDR3 protein. Of more than 650,000 distinct CDR3 sequences in the sample, 6.1% were seen once. This clonotype was counted at least ten times. The antigen is undetermined. Germline-derived CDR1 and CDR2 are LGHNA and YSLEER. CDR3 size: 17 residues. After removal of 4 bases from V and 0 bases from J, the junction contained 8 bases not matched to a gene. This sequence originates from a man younger than 35 in good health. Sequencing was done on a sample of naive T cells sorted from blood. The chain has TRBV4-3 and TRBJ2-1; 8 bases agree with TRBD1. CDR3 coding DNA: TGCGCCAGCAGCCCCCGCGGACAGGGTAGCTCCTACAATGAGCAGTTCTTC. This translates into CASSPRGQGSSYNEQFF.